This record covers a single T cell receptor beta chain. The antigen is unknown. The CDR3 extends over 13 amino acids. V lost 6 bases and J lost 2, with 9 bases in between. Germline loops: CDR1 MNHNS, CDR2 SASEGT. The entry originates in a study of cytomegalovirus exposure and HLA in healthy donors. Regarding the study as a whole: In an earlier analysis, productive rearrangement rates for most beta V segments clustered near 90% or 30%. A classifier reportedly called cytomegalovirus status with high sensitivity and specificity. Donors were assumed by presence/absence analyses to have roughly uniform sequencing depth.

13 Jbeta primers and 60 Vbeta primers were used for the PCR. Authors' methods: A follow-up analysis tallied tens of millions of unique TCR beta chains, roughly 10 million shared. The assay was immunoSEQ multiplex PCR, and TCRdb's table has in-frame clones only and misses some. V and J calls and clone size are given by that table; D and trimming were obtained from the DNA. The data contain some 150,000 clones, approximately 82% of them singletons. The sequence came from a man aged 35 to 55 in good health and CMV-seronegative. Sequencing used PBMCs. The rearrangement links TRBV6-1 to TRBJ2-3; D perhaps matches TRBD1 (5 bases). CDR3 in amino acids: CASRQGYTDTQYF. The CDR3 DNA follows: TGTGCCAGCAGGCAGGGTTACACAGATACGCAGTATTTT.